One T cell receptor beta chain is described in this entry. This specimen belongs to a study of blood T cells in healthy people across ages. Then a second PCR, running roughly 7 to 11 cycles, was carried out with a sample-barcoded 5' primer and a J-beta primer mix. One entry per CDR3 protein, called by TCRdb with MiXCR from the 5' RACE reads. The profile shows about 640,000 distinct CDR3 sequences, 45% to 65% of them singletons. Trimming removed 4 bases at V and 6 bases at J, with 13 bases between. Germline V gene sequence: CDR1 MGHRA, CDR2 YSYEKL. This CDR3 comprises 14 residues. The V and J genes are TRBV4-1 and TRBJ2-1; D possibly uses TRBD1 or TRBD2 (5 bases each). This receptor was taken from a man aged 55 to 70 in good health. What was sequenced was blood. The CDR3 protein is CASSPMGLANEQFF. CDR3 in DNA: TGCGCCAGCAGCCCAATGGGGCTAGCCAATGAGCAGTTCTTC.